A selection of T cell receptor beta chains follows, all from one sample in a study of blood T cell repertoires in COVID-19. Some clones are missing from TCRdb's copy, which holds only in-frame ones; the method was immunoSEQ multiplex PCR. This table has some 40,000 clones, approximately 86% appearing once. Sequenced input: peripheral blood. Receptor source: a middle-aged man with active COVID-19. The CDR3 runs from the conserved cysteine through the conserved F or W. The D gene is left open where the match is weak. Part of the rows lack a size; the others show once, few, many or a class for expanded clones.

size | J | D | V | CDR3 | DNA
few | TRBJ1-2 | NA | TRBV28 | CASSPGQINGYTF | TGTGCCAGCAGCCCAGGACAGATTAATGGCTACACCTTC
once | TRBJ2-2 | NA | TRBV1 | CTSSQVGCRIPNTGELFF | TGCACCAGCAGCCAAGTGGGCTGCCGCATCCCAAACACCGGGGAGCTGTTTTTT
NA | TRBJ2-1 | TRBD2 | TRBV28 | CASSLWREIRDEQFF | TGTGCCAGCAGTTTATGGCGGGAGATACGGGATGAGCAGTTCTTC
NA | TRBJ1-1 | NA | TRBV9 | CASSPVGVNTEAFF | TGTGCCAGCAGCCCCGTCGGGGTGAACACTGAAGCTTTCTTT
NA | TRBJ2-7 | TRBD1 | TRBV5-5 | CASSNRDRGSRSYEQYF | TGTGCCAGCAGCAACCGGGACAGGGGGTCACGCTCCTACGAGCAGTACTTC
once | TRBJ2-7 | TRBD2 | TRBV7-8 | CASSFGMQLAGYEQYF | TGTGCCAGCAGCTTTGGGATGCAACTAGCGGGGTACGAGCAGTACTTC
NA | TRBJ2-1 | TRBD2 | TRBV28 | CASSSPGLAESSYNEQFF | TGTGCCAGCAGTTCACCGGGACTAGCGGAAAGCTCCTACAATGAGCAGTTCTTC
NA | TRBJ1-1 | NA | TRBV27 | CASSLFSPGWGGRGTEAFF | TGTGCCAGCAGTTTATTTTCCCCCGGGTGGGGGGGAAGGGGCACTGAAGCTTTCTTT
NA | TRBJ2-7 | TRBD1 | TRBV6-5 | CAGEDRAGSYEQYF | TGTGCCGGAGAAGACAGGGCTGGCTCCTACGAGCAGTACTTC
NA | TRBJ1-2 | TRBD1 | TRBV5-1 | CASSWFSRQGQGYTF | TGCGCCAGCAGCTGGTTCAGTCGACAGGGGCAAGGCTACACCTTC
NA | TRBJ2-2 | NA | TRBV29-1 | CSVVYSRATGELFF | TGCAGCGTTGTCTACTCGAGGGCCACCGGGGAGCTGTTTTTT
NA | TRBJ2-1 | TRBD2 | TRBV7-3 | CASSSLAGNFDEQFF | TGTGCCAGCAGCTCACTAGCGGGAAACTTCGATGAGCAGTTCTTC
NA | TRBJ1-3 | NA | TRBV5-1 | CASSLEGVSGNTIYF | TGCGCCAGCAGCTTGGAGGGGGTCTCTGGAAACACCATATATTTT
NA | TRBJ2-3 | NA | TRBV6-2/TRBV6-3 | CASSYSRPWRPTDTQYF | TGTGCCAGCAGTTACTCGAGGCCTTGGCGGCCCACAGATACGCAGTATTTT
NA | TRBJ2-1 | NA | TRBV7-9 | CASSLGEGDEQFF | TGTGCCAGCAGCTTAGGGGAAGGGGATGAGCAGTTCTTC
NA | TRBJ2-3 | TRBD2 | TRBV30 | CAWSVLAGFGDTQYF | TGTGCCTGGAGTGTACTAGCGGGGTTCGGGGATACGCAGTATTTT
NA | TRBJ2-2 | TRBD1 | TRBV18 | CASSRATGGRIGELFF | TGTGCCAGCTCACGTGCGACAGGGGGAAGGATCGGGGAGCTGTTTTTT
NA | TRBJ2-3 | TRBD1 | TRBV27 | CATTPRGQAPKDTQYF | TGTGCCACGACTCCAAGGGGACAGGCTCCTAAAGATACGCAGTATTTT
NA | TRBJ2-7 | TRBD2 | TRBV28 | CASRTSGSYEQYF | TGTGCCAGTAGGACTAGCGGGAGTTACGAGCAGTACTTC
NA | TRBJ1-4 | NA | TRBV4-1 | CASSQSGDPTNEKLFF | TGCGCCAGCAGCCAATCGGGGGACCCAACTAATGAAAAACTGTTTTTT
NA | TRBJ2-3 | TRBD2 | TRBV5-4 | CASSFAGEDTQYF | TGTGCCAGCAGCTTTGCGGGGGAGGATACGCAGTATTTT
NA | TRBJ2-1 | NA | TRBV20-1 | CSASTLVSSYNEQFF | TGCAGTGCTAGTACCCTAGTCAGCTCCTACAATGAGCAGTTCTTC
NA | TRBJ2-1 | TRBD2 | TRBV2 | CASMGGEQFF | TGTGCCAGCATGGGGGGGGAGCAGTTCTTC
NA | TRBJ1-5 | NA | TRBV6-6 | CASSYGGVGNQPQHF | TGTGCCAGCAGTTACGGCGGTGTGGGTAACCAGCCCCAGCATTTT
NA | TRBJ1-4 | NA | TRBV11-2 | CASSFGQQTNEKLFF | TGTGCCAGCAGCTTCGGACAGCAAACTAATGAAAAACTGTTTTTT
NA | TRBJ1-6 | NA | TRBV6-5 | CASSFDSWNSPLHF | TGTGCCAGCAGCTTCGACAGCTGGAATTCACCCCTCCACTTT
NA | TRBJ2-7 | TRBD2 | TRBV5-6 | CASSYPDSTSGAYEQYF | TGTGCCAGCAGCTATCCCGATAGTACTAGCGGCGCCTACGAGCAGTACTTC
NA | TRBJ1-1 | TRBD1 | TRBV20-1 | CSASSQGVMNTEAFF | TGCAGTGCTAGTAGTCAGGGGGTAATGAACACTGAAGCTTTCTTT
NA | TRBJ1-2 | NA | TRBV28 | CASRRASNYGYTF | TGTGCCAGCAGGAGGGCATCTAACTATGGCTACACCTTC
NA | TRBJ2-1 | TRBD2 | TRBV9 | CASSARGGGGVGNEQFF | TGTGCCAGCAGCGCCCGGGGGGGAGGTGGAGTCGGGAATGAGCAGTTCTTC
NA | TRBJ1-1 | NA | TRBV10-2 | CASRTFTGFVNTEAFF | TGCGCCAGCAGAACATTTACAGGGTTTGTGAACACTGAAGCTTTCTTT
few | TRBJ1-2 | NA | TRBV28 | CASSPKQTNYGYTF | TGTGCCAGCAGCCCAAAACAGACCAACTATGGCTACACCTTC
NA | TRBJ2-7 | TRBD2 | TRBV15 | CATKGLAEEQYF | TGTGCCACGAAGGGACTAGCGGAAGAGCAGTACTTC
NA | TRBJ2-3 | TRBD1 | TRBV7-9 | CASSLAGQSTDTQYF | TGTGCCAGCAGCTTAGCGGGACAGAGCACAGATACGCAGTATTTT
NA | TRBJ2-7 | TRBD2 | TRBV3-1/TRBV3-2 | CASSQPILGRAGGASEQYF | TGTGCCAGCAGCCAACCAATACTAGGGCGGGCGGGAGGTGCGAGCGAGCAGTACTTC
NA | TRBJ2-5 | TRBD2 | TRBV7-3 | CASSLGLAGSQETQYF | TGTGCCAGCAGCCTAGGACTAGCGGGATCCCAAGAGACCCAGTACTTC
few | TRBJ1-6 | TRBD1 | TRBV6-5 | CASSRTGTGSSPLHF | TGTGCCAGCAGTAGGACCGGGACAGGGAGTTCACCCCTCCACTTT
NA | TRBJ2-1 | TRBD2 | TRBV24-1 | CATSDEQAGGPGEQFF | TGTGCCACCAGTGATGAACAAGCGGGAGGGCCGGGTGAGCAGTTCTTC
NA | TRBJ1-2 | TRBD1 | TRBV4-1 | CASSYRTGVKNYGYTF | TGCGCCAGCAGTTATAGGACAGGGGTCAAAAACTATGGCTACACCTTC
few | TRBJ2-5 | TRBD2 | TRBV19 | CASRPLAGEQETQYF | TGTGCCAGTAGACCCCTAGCGGGAGAGCAAGAGACCCAGTACTTC
NA | TRBJ2-5 | TRBD2 | TRBV3-1/TRBV3-2 | CASSQSSGGTQYF | TGTGCCAGCAGCCAGTCGAGCGGGGGTACCCAGTACTTC
once | TRBJ1-5 | NA | TRBV9 | CASSVGGGANQPQHF | TGTGCCAGCAGCGTAGGCGGAGGGGCCAATCAGCCCCAGCATTTT
NA | TRBJ1-3 | NA | TRBV19 | CASTPRGPGNTIYF | TGTGCCAGTACCCCTAGGGGCCCTGGAAACACCATATATTTT
NA | TRBJ1-4 | NA | TRBV6-5 | CASTASLSNEKLFF | TGTGCCAGCACCGCGAGCCTGTCTAATGAAAAACTGTTTTTT
NA | TRBJ1-2 | NA | TRBV3-1/TRBV3-2 | CASSPRPNYGYTF | TGTGCCAGCAGCCCGCGGCCTAACTATGGCTACACCTTC
NA | TRBJ2-2 | NA | TRBV28 | CASSLRQGGRELFF | TGTGCCAGCAGTTTAAGACAGGGAGGCCGGGAGCTGTTTTTT
NA | TRBJ2-2 | TRBD1 | TRBV30 | CAWRTGRNTGELFF | TGTGCCTGGAGGACAGGGAGGAACACCGGGGAGCTGTTTTTT
NA | TRBJ2-1 | NA | TRBV28 | CASSPRGASGGPRQFF | TGTGCCAGCAGTCCCCGGGGGGCTAGCGGAGGGCCCAGGCAGTTCTTC
few | TRBJ2-5 | TRBD1 | TRBV12-3/TRBV12-4 | CASSFGTGETQYF | TGTGCCAGCAGTTTTGGGACAGGAGAGACCCAGTACTTC
NA | TRBJ2-2 | NA | TRBV15 | CATSRYIYTGELFF | TGTGCCACCAGCAGATATATATACACCGGGGAGCTGTTTTTT
NA | TRBJ2-7 | TRBD1 | TRBV6-6 | CASSTNRGVYEQYF | TGTGCCAGCAGCACCAACAGGGGGGTCTACGAGCAGTACTTC